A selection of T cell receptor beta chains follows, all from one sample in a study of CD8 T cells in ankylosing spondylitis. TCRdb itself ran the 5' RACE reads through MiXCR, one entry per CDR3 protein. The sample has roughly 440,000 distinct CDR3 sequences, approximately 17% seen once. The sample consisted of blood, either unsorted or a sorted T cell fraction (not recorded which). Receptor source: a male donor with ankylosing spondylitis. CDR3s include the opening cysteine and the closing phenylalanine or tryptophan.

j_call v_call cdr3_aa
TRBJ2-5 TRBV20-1 CSAVTDQETQYF
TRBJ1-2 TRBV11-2 CASSRGVHGKEYGYTF
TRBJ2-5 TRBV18 CASSPLQSRVETQYF
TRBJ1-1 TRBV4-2 CAMAPELSLGTGGTEAFF
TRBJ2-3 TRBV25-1 CASSEWGGTKRTDTQYF
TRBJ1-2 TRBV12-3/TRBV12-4 CASSLEGTSYGYTF
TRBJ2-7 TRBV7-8 CASSPGYKGSTYEQYF
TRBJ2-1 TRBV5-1 CASSLMVGRGAREFF
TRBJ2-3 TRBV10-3 CAIREAEDTQYF
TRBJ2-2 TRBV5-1 CASSLDGLAVKSNTGELFF
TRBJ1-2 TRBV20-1 CSARDIDRSNYGYTF
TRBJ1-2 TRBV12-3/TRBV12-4 CASSPGWDYGYTF
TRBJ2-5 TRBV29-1 CSVGGFLGQARGETQYF
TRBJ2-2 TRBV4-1 CASSQVSLKTGELFF
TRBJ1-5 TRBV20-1 CSASGGTANQPQHF
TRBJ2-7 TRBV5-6 CASSLNRGARDYEQYF
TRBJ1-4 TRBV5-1 CASSVGQASTNEKLFF
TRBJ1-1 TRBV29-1 CSVGEIVGEAFF
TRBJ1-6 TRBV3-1 CASSQQVNSPLHF
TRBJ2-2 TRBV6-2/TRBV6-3 CASSYPKGRANTGELFF
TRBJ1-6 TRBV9 CASSVAGQGASPLHF
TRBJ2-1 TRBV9 CASSSQLSGFPGEQFF
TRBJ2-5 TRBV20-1 CSAPSSRQETQYF
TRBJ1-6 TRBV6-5 CASSYSNSPLHF
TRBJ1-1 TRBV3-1 CASSQGGTGAEAFF
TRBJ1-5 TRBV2 CASGTGLGNQPQHF
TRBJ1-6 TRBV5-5 CASSATLGTDKPLHF
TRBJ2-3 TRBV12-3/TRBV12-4 CASSRGLAGLDTQYF
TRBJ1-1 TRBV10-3 CAISGTGVTEAFF
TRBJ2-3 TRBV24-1 CATSDPRGRTDTQYF
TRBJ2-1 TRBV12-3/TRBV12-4 CASKKGPSGAYNEQFF
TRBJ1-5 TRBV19 CASSIPRGGSNQPQHF
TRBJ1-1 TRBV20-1 CSASPGGVGTEAFF